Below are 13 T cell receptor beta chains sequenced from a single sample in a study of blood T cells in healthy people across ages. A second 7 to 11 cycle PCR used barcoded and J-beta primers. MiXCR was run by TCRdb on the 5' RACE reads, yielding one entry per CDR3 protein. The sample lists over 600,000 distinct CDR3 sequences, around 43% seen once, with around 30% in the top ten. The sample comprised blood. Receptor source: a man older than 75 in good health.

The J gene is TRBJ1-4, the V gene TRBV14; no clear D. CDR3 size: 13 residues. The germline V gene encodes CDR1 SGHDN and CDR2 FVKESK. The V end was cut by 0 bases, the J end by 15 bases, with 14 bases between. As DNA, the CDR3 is TGTGCCAGCAGCCAAGAAAGTAGGGCGAGGGTGTTTTTT. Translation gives CASSQESRARVFF. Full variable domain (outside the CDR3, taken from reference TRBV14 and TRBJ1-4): EAGVTQFPSHSVIEKGQTVTLRCDPISGHDNLYWYRRVMGKEIKFLLHFVKESKQDESGMPNNRFLAERTGGTYSTLKVQPAELEDSGVYFCASSQESRARVFFGSGTQLSVL.

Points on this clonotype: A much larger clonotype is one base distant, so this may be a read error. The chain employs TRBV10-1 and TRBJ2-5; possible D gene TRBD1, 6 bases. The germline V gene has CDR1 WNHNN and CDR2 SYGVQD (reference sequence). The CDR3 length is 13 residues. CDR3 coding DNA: TGCGCCAGCAGCCGGGACAAACAAGAGTCCCAGTACTTC. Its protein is CASSRDKQESQYF.

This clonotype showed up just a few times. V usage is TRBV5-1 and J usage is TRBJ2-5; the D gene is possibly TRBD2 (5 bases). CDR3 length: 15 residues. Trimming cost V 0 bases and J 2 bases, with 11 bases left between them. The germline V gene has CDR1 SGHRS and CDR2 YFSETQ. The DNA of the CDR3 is TGCGCCAGCAGCTTGGGGAGGCAGTTACAAGAGACCCAGTACTTC. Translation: CASSLGRQLQETQYF.

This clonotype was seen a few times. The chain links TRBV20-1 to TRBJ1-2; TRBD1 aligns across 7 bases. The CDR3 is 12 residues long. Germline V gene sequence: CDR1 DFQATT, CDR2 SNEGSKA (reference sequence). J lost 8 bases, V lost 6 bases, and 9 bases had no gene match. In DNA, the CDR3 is TGCAGTGCCATAGACAGGGACCTCGGCTACACCTTC. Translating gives CSAIDRDLGYTF.

The CDR3 sequence: CASRLGQSNSPLHF. CDR3 nucleotide sequence: TGTGCCAGCCGGCTGGGGCAGTCGAATTCACCCCTCCACTTT. The J gene is TRBJ1-6, the V gene TRBV6-5; possible D gene TRBD1, 5 bases. Germline V CDR1 and CDR2: MNHEY, SVGAGI. V was trimmed by 8 bases and J by 7 bases, leaving 15 bases between them. CDR3 size: 14 residues.

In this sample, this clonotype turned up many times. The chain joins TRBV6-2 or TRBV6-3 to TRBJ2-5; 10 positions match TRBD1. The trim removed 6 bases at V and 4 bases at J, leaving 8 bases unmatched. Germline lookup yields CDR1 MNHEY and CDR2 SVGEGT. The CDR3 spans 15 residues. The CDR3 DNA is TGTGCCAGCAGCTCTGGGACAGGGGCTCGAGAGACCCAGTACTTC. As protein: CASSSGTGARETQYF.

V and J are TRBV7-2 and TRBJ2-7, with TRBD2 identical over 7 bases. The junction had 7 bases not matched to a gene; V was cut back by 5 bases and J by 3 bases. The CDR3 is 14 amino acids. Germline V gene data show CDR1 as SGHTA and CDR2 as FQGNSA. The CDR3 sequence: CASSKGLGFYEQYF. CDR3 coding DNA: TGTGCCAGCAGCAAAGGACTAGGTTTCTACGAGCAGTACTTC.

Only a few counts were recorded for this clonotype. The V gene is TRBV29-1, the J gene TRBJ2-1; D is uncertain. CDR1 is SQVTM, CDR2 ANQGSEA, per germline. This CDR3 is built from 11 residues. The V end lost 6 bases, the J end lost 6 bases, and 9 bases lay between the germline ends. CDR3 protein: CSVEPGNEQFF. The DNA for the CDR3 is TGCAGCGTAGAACCGGGCAATGAGCAGTTCTTC.

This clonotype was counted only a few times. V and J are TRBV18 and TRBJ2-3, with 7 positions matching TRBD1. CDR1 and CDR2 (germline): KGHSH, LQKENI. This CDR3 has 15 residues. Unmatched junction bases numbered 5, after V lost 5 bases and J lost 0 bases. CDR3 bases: TGTGCCAGCTCAGACAGGGAACCCAGCACAGATACGCAGTATTTT. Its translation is CASSDREPSTDTQYF.

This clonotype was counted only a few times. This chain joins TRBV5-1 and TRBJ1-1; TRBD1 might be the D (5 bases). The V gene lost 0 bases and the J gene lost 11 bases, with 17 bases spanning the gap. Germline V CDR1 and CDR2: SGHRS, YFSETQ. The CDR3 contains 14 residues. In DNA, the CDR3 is TGCGCCAGCAGCTTGGATAAACCGGGACCGCGGGCTTTCTTT. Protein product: CASSLDKPGPRAFF.

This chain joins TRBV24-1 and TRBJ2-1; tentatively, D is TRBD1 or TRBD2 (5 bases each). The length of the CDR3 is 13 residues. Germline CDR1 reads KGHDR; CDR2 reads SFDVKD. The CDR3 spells CGSGRVGDNEQFF. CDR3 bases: TGTGGCTCGGGCAGGGTCGGGGACAATGAGCAGTTCTTC.

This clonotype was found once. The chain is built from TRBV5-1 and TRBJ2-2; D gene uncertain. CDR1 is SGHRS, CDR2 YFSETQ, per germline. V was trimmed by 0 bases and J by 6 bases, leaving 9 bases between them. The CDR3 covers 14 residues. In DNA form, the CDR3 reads TGCGCCAGCAGCTTGGATCCGGGCGCCGGGGAGCTGTTTTTT. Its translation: CASSLDPGAGELFF.

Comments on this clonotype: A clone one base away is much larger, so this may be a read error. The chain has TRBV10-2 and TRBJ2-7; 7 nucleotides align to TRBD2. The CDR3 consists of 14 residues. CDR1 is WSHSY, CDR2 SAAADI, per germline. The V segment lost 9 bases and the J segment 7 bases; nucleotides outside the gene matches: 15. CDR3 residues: CASTLVGGNNEQYF. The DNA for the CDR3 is TGCGCCAGTACCCTAGTGGGGGGGAACAATGAGCAGTACTTC.